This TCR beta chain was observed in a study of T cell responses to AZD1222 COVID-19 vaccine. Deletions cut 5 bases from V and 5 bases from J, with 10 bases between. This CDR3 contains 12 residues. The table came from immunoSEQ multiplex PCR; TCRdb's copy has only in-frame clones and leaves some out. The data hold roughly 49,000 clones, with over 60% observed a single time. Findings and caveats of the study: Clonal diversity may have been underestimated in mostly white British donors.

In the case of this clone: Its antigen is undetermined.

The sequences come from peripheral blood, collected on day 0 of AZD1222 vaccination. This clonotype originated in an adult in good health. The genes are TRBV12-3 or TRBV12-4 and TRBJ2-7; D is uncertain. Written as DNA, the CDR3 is TGTGCCAGCAGTCGACTGGGCCACGAGCAGTACGTC. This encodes CASSRLGHEQYV.